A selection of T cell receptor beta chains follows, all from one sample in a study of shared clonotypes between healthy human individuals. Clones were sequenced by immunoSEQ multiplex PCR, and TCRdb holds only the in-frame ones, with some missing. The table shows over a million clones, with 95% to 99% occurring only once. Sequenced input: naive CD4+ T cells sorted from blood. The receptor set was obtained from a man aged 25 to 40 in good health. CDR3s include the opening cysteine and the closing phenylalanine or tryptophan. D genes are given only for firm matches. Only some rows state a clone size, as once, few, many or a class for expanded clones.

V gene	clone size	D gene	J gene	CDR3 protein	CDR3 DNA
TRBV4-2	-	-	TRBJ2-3	CASSQDPGDTQYF	TGTGCCAGCAGCCAAGACCCGGGAGATACGCAGTATTTT
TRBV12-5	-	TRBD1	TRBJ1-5	CASGWTGGSRNQPQHF	TGTGCTAGTGGTTGGACAGGGGGTTCAAGGAATCAGCCCCAGCATTTT
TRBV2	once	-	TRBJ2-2	CAGAGTGHTGELFF	TGTGCCGGAGCCGGGACTGGTCACACCGGGGAGCTGTTTTTT
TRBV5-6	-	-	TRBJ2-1	CASSSQFGRGNEQFF	TGTGCCAGCAGCTCCCAGTTCGGCCGGGGCAATGAGCAGTTCTTC
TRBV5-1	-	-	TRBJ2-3	CASSEETTDTQYF	TGCGCCAGCAGCGAGGAGACGACAGATACGCAGTATTTT
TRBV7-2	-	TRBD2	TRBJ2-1	CASSQWTSGISYNEQFF	TGTGCCAGCAGCCAATGGACTAGCGGGATTTCCTACAATGAGCAGTTCTTC
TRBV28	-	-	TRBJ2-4	CASSPSGGGQYF	TGTGCCAGCAGCCCGTCAGGGGGAGGTCAGTACTTC
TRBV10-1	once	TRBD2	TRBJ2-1	CASSDILAGGVDEQFF	TGCGCCAGCAGTGACATACTAGCGGGAGGTGTGGATGAGCAGTTCTTC
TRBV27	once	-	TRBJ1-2	CASSTSQGSYGYTF	TGTGCCAGCAGTACCTCACAGGGCTCCTATGGCTACACCTTC
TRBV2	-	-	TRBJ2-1	CASRLGTEQFF	TGTGCCAGCAGGCTTGGGACAGAGCAGTTCTTC
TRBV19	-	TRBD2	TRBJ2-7	CASEGFTSGSSYEQYF	TGTGCCAGTGAGGGGTTCACTAGCGGATCATCCTACGAGCAGTACTTC
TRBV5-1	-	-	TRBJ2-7	CASSFPGDEQYF	TGCGCCAGCAGCTTTCCAGGGGACGAGCAGTACTTC
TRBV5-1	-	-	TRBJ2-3	CASTFKPGADTQYF	TGCGCCAGCACCTTCAAGCCTGGGGCAGATACGCAGTATTTT
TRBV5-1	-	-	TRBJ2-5	CASSLVGYLETQYF	TGCGCCAGCAGCTTGGTAGGGTACTTGGAGACCCAGTACTTC
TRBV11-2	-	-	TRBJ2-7	CASSPVKQGAYEQYF	TGTGCCAGCAGCCCCGTCAAACAGGGCGCCTACGAGCAGTACTTC
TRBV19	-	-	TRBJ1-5	CASSIQLGAGLPQHF	TGTGCCAGTAGTATTCAATTGGGCGCGGGTTTGCCCCAGCATTTT
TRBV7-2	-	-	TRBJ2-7	CASSLANGPHLPRYEQYF	TGTGCCAGCAGCTTAGCAAACGGACCCCACCTCCCTCGGTACGAGCAGTACTTC
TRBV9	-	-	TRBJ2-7	CASSVEHRSYEQYF	TGTGCCAGCAGCGTAGAACACCGGTCCTACGAGCAGTACTTC
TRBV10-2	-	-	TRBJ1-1	CASSGSGAENTEAFF	TGCGCCAGCAGTGGCTCGGGAGCCGAGAACACTGAAGCTTTCTTT
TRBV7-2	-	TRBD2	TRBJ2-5	CASSSQVGLAGHETQYF	TGTGCCAGCAGCTCCCAGGTGGGACTAGCGGGACATGAGACCCAGTACTTC
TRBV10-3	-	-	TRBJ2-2	CAILGPTGELFF	TGTGCCATCCTCGGGCCTACCGGGGAGCTGTTTTTT
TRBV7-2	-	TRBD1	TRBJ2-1	CASSGTGGRLGNEQFF	TGTGCCAGCAGCGGGACAGGGGGCCGTCTGGGCAATGAGCAGTTCTTC
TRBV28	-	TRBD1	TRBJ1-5	CASSLRGGYNQPQHF	TGTGCCAGCAGTCTACGAGGGGGCTACAATCAGCCCCAGCATTTT
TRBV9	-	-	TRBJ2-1	CASSVRDDPLNEQFF	TGTGCCAGCAGCGTAAGGGACGATCCTCTTAATGAGCAGTTCTTC